This T cell receptor beta chain is from a study of human T cells and chemical hapten exposure. Whole-study context: Patients were mainly female, each with alopecia areata, totalis or universalis.

As originally analysed: Sampled TCR counts reached a median of 95,638 per sample, with values ranging from roughly 23,224 to 700,000. TCRdb recomputed calls from the RACE reads with MiXCR, one row per CDR3 protein. V and J calls and clone size were set by TCRdb, not the authors. The sample lists more than 70,000 distinct CDR3 sequences, approximately 10% occurring once. As to time point: patch test 3, about 24 weeks after DPC sensitization. The treatment denotes: therapeutic diphenylcyclopropenone sensitization with weekly scalp DPC. Trimming removed 1 base from V and 3 bases from J; junction bases left unmatched: 11. Per germline, CDR1 SQVTM and CDR2 ANQGSEA. CDR3 length: 17 amino acids.

The receptor was isolated from a woman in her 30s with alopecia areata. Some clones in this sample may be carry-over from other donors' samples. The genes are TRBV29-1 and TRBJ2-3; 9 positions agree with TRBD1. The sample consisted of whole blood, taken in connection with sensitization to the hapten diphenylcyclopropenone (DPC). CDR3 coding DNA: TGCAGCGTTGAAGCTCAGGACAGGGGTATTTGGACAGATACGCAGTATTTT. Translating gives CSVEAQDRGIWTDTQYF.